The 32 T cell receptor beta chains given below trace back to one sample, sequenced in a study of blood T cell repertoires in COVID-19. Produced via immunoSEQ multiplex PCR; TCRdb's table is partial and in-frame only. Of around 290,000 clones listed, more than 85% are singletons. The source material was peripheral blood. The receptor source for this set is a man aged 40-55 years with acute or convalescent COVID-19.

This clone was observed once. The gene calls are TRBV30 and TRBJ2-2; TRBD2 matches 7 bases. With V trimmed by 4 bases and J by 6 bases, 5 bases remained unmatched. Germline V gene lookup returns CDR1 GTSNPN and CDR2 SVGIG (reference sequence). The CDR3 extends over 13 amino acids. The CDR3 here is CAWKVREAGELFF. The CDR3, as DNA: TGTGCCTGGAAGGTCCGGGAGGCCGGGGAGCTGTTTTTT.

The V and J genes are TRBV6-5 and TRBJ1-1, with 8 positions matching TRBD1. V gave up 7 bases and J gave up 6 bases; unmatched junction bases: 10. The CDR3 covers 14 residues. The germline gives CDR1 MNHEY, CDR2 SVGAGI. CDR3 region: CASTRQGIVAEAFF. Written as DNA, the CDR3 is TGTGCCAGCACCAGACAGGGGATCGTGGCTGAAGCTTTCTTT.

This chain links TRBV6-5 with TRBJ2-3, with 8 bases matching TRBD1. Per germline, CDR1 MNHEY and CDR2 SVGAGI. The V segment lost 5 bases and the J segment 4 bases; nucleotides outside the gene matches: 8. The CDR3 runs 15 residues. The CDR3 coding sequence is TGTGCCAGCAGTAATCAGGGGGCGCTTTCAGATACGCAGTATTTT. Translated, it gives CASSNQGALSDTQYF.

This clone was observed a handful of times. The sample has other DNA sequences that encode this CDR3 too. CDR3 residues: CASSVRENTEAFF. The CDR3 DNA reads as TGTGCCAGCAGCGTCCGAGAGAACACTGAAGCTTTCTTT. This sequence joins TRBV9 and TRBJ1-1; D unresolved. Looked up from germline, CDR1 is SGDLS and CDR2 is YYNGEE. The CDR3 extends over 13 amino acids. V was shortened by 2 bases and J by 1 base, with 6 bases between the two germline ends. Using reference TRBV9 and TRBJ1-1 for the parts outside the CDR3, the full variable domain is DSGVTQTPKHLITATGQRVTLRCSPRSGDLSVYWYQQSLDQGLQFLIQYYNGEERAKGNILERFSAQQFPDLHSELNLSSLELGDSALYFCASSVRENTEAFFGQGTRLTVV.

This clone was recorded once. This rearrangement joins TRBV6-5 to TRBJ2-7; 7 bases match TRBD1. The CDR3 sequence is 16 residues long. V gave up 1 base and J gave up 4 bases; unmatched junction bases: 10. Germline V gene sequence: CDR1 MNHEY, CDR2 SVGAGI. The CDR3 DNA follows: TGTGCCAGCAGTTACTGGCCCCCAACAGGGGTGTACGAGCAGTACTTC. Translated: CASSYWPPTGVYEQYF.

The CDR3 reads CASSQGTSKYEQYF. CDR3 sequence (DNA): TGCGCCAGCAGCCAAGGTACTAGCAAGTACGAGCAGTACTTC. This rearrangement joins TRBV4-1 to TRBJ2-7, with D maybe TRBD2 (6 bases). The CDR3 extends over 14 amino acids. CDR1 and CDR2 from the germline V gene are MGHRA and YSYEKL. The V end was cut by 1 base, the J end by 4 bases, with 11 bases between.

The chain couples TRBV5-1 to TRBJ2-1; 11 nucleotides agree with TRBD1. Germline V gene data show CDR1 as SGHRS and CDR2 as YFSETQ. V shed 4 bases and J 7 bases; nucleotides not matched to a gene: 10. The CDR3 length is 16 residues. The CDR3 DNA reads TGCGCCAGCAGCCGGACAGGGGGCACTCAAGGGAATGAGCAGTTCTTC. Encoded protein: CASSRTGGTQGNEQFF.

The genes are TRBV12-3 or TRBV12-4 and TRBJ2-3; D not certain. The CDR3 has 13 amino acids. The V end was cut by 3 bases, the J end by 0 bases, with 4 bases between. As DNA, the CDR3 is TGTGCCAGCAGTTTTTCTAGCACAGATACGCAGTATTTT. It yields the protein CASSFSSTDTQYF.

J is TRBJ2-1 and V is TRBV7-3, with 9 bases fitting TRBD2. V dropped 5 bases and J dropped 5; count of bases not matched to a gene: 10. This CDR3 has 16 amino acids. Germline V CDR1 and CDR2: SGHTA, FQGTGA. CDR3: CASSPRKRGDHNEQFF. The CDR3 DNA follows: TGTGCCAGCAGCCCCCGAAAGCGGGGGGACCACAATGAGCAGTTCTTC.

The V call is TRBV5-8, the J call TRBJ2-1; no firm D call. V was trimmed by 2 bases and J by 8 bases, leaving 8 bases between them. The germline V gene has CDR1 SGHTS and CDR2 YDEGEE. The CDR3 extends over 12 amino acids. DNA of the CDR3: TGTGCCAGCAGCTTTGCCGGTGATGAGCAGTTCTTC. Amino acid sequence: CASSFAGDEQFF. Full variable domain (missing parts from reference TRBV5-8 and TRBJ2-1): EAGVTQSPTHLIKTRGQQATLRCSPISGHTSVYWYQQALGLGLQFLLWYDEGEERNRGNFPPRFSGRQFPNYSSELNVNALELEDSALYLCASSFAGDEQFFGPGTRLTVL.

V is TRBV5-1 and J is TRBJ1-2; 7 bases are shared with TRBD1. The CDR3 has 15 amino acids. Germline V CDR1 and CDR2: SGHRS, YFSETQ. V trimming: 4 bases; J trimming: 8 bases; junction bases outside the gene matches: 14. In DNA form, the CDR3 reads TGCGCCAGCAGCCCACGGGTGGAGGGGGCGGGCGGCTACACCTTC. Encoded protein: CASSPRVEGAGGYTF.

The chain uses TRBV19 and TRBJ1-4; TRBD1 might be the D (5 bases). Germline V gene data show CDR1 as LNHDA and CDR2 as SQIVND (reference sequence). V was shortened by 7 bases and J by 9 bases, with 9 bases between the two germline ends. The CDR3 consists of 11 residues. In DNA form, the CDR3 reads TGTGCCAGTAAGAGACAGCAAAAACTGTTTTTT. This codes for CASKRQQKLFF.

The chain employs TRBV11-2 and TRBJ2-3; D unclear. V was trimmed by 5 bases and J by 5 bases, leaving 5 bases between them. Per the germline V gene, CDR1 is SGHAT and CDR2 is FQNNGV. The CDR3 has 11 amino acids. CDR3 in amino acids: CASSTRDTQYF. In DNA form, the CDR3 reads TGTGCCAGCAGCACTCGAGATACGCAGTATTTT.

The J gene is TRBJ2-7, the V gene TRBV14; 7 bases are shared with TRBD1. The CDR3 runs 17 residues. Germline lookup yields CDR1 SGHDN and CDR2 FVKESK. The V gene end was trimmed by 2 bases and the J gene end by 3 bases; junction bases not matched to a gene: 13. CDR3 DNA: TGTGCCAGCAGCCAACTAGGGGGACCGGGACAGCACTACGAGCAGTACTTC. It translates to CASSQLGGPGQHYEQYF.

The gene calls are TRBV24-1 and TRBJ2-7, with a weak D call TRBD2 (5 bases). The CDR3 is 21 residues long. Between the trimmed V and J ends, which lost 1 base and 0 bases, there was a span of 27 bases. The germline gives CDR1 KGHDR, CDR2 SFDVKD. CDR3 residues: CATSDFRTEYEGPGRSYEQYF. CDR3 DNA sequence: TGTGCCACCAGTGATTTCAGAACGGAATATGAGGGCCCTGGCCGCTCCTACGAGCAGTACTTC.

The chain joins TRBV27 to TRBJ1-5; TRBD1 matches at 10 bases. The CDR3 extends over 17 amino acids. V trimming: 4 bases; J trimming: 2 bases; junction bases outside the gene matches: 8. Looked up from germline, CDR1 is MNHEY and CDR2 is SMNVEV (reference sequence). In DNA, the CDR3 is TGTGCCAGCAGTTCCAGACAGGGGGCTATGGGCAATCAGCCCCAGCATTTT. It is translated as CASSSRQGAMGNQPQHF.

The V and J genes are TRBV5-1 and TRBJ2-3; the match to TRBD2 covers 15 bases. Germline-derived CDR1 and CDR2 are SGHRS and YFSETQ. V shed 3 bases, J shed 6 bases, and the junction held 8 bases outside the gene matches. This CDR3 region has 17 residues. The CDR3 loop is CASSSGLAGGPVDTQYF. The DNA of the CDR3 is TGCGCCAGCAGCTCAGGACTAGCGGGGGGGCCTGTGGATACGCAGTATTTT.

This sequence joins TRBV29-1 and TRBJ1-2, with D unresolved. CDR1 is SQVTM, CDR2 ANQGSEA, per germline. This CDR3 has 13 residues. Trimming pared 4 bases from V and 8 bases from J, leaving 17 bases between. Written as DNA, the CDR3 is TGCAGCGTTGGACTAGAGTCGGCGGCCGGCTACACCTTC. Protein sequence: CSVGLESAAGYTF. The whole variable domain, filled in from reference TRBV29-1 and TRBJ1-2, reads SAVISQKPSRDICQRGTSLTIQCQVDSQVTMMFWYRQQPGQSLTLIATANQGSEATYESGFVIDKFPISRPNLTFSTLTVSNMSPEDSSIYLCSVGLESAAGYTFGSGTRLTVV.

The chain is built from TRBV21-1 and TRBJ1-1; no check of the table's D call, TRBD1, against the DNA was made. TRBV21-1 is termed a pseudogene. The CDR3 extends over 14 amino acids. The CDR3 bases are TGTGCCAGCGGAACAGGGGGCAGGGACACTGAAGCTTTCTTT. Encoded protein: CASGTGGRDTEAFF.

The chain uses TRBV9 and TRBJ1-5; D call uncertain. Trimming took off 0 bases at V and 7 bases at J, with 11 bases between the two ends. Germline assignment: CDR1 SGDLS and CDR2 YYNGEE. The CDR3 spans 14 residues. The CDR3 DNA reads TGTGCCAGCAGCGTAGCGGGGAGTGGCCAGCCCCAGCATTTT. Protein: CASSVAGSGQPQHF. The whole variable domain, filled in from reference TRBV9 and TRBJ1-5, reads DSGVTQTPKHLITATGQRVTLRCSPRSGDLSVYWYQQSLDQGLQFLIQYYNGEERAKGNILERFSAQQFPDLHSELNLSSLELGDSALYFCASSVAGSGQPQHFGDGTRLSIL.

The CDR3 loop reads CASSRTGEAFF. The CDR3 DNA reads as TGTGCCAGCAGCCGGACAGGGGAAGCTTTCTTT. J is TRBJ1-1 and V is TRBV3-1 (or the pseudogene TRBV3-2); 8 positions match TRBD1. Germline trimming cut 4 bases from V and 8 bases from J; bases unmatched to any gene: 0. The CDR3 loop spans 11 amino acids. Per germline, CDR1 LGHDT and CDR2 YNNKEL (reference sequence).

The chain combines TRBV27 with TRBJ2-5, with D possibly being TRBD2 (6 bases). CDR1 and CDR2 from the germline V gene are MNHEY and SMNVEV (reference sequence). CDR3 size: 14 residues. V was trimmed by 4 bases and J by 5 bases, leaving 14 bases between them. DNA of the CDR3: TGTGCCAGCAGTTCCGGGACTCTGATGGAGACCCAGTACTTC. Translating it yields CASSSGTLMETQYF.

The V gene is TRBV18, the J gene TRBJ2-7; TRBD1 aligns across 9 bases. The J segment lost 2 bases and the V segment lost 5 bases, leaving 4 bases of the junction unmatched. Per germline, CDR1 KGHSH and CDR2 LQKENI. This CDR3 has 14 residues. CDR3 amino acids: CASSSNRGPYEQYF. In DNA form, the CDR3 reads TGTGCCAGCTCAAGCAACAGGGGGCCCTACGAGCAGTACTTC. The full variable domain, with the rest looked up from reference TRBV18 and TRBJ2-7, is NAGVMQNPRHLVRRRGQEARLRCSPMKGHSHVYWYRQLPEEGLKFMVYLQKENIIDESGMPKERFSAEFPKEGPSILRIQQVVRGDSAAYFCASSSNRGPYEQYFGPGTRLTVT.

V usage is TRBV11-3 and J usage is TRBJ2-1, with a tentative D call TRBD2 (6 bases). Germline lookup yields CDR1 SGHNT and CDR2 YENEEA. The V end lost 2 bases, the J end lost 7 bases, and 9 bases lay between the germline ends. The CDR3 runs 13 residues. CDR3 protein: CASSLYGGNEQFF. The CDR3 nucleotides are TGTGCCAGCAGCTTATACGGGGGAAATGAGCAGTTCTTC.

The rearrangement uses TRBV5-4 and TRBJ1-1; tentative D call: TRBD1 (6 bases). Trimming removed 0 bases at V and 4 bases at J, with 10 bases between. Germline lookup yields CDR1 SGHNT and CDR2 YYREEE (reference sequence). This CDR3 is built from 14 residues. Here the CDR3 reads CASSLEQGSTEAFF. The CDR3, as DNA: TGTGCCAGCAGCTTGGAACAGGGAAGCACTGAAGCTTTCTTT.

The CDR3 loop reads CASSVYSSSPSLHEQFF. The CDR3 nucleotides are TGTGCCAGTAGTGTCTATTCCTCATCCCCTAGTTTGCATGAGCAGTTCTTC. This sequence joins TRBV19 and TRBJ2-1; D gene ambiguous. The CDR3 has 17 amino acids. V lost 5 bases and J 8 bases, leaving 25 bases between the germline ends. Germline V gene data show CDR1 as LNHDA and CDR2 as SQIVND (reference sequence). The full variable domain, its missing parts supplied by reference TRBV19 and TRBJ2-1, is DGGITQSPKYLFRKEGQNVTLSCEQNLNHDAMYWYRQDPGQGLRLIYYSQIVNDFQKGDIAEGYSVSREKKESFPLTVTSAQKNPTAFYLCASSVYSSSPSLHEQFFGPGTRLTVL.

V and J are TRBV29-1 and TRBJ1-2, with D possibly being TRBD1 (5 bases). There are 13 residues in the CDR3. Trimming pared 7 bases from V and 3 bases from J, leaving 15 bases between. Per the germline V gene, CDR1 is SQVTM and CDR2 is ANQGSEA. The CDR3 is CSGWAGRDYGYTF. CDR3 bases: TGCAGCGGGTGGGCAGGGAGGGACTATGGCTACACCTTC.

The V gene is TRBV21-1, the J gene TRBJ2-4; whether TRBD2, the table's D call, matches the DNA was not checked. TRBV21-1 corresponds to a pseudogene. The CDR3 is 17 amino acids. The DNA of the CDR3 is TGTGCCAGCAGCAAAGCGAGTCGGGATCTAGCCAAAAACATTCAGTACTTC. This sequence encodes CASSKASRDLAKNIQYF.

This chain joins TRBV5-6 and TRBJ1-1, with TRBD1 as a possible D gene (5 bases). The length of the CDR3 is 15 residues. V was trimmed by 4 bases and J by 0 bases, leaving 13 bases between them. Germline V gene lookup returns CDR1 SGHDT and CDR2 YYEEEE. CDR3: CASSGRQSMNTEAFF. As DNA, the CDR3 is TGTGCCAGCAGCGGGCGACAGTCAATGAACACTGAAGCTTTCTTT.

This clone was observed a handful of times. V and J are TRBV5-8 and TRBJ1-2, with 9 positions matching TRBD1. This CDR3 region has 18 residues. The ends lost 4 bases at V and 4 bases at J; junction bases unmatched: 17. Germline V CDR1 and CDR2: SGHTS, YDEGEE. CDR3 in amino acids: CASSNNKNSRDRVYGYTF. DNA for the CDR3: TGTGCCAGCAGCAATAACAAGAATTCCCGGGACAGGGTCTATGGCTACACCTTC.

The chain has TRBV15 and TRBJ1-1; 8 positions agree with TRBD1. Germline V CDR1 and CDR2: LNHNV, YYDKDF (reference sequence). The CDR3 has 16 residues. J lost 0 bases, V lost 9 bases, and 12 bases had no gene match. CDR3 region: CATTLGTGGVNTEAFF. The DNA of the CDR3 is TGTGCCACTACCTTAGGGACAGGTGGCGTGAACACTGAAGCTTTCTTT.

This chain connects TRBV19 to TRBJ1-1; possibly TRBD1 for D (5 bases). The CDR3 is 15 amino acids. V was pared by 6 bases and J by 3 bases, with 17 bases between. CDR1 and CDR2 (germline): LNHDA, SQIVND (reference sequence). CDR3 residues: CASRTAAGGDTEAFF. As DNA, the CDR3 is TGTGCCAGTAGGACCGCGGCGGGAGGGGACACTGAAGCTTTCTTT.